The 26 T cell receptor beta chains reported below all come from one sample, sequenced in a study of blood T cell repertoires in COVID-19. The protocol was immunoSEQ multiplex PCR, while the TCRdb copy is restricted to in-frame clones and leaves out a portion. The table lists 200,000 to 250,000 clones, roughly four fifths of them singletons. The specimen sequenced was PBMCs or T cells enriched from blood (not recorded which). The receptors here all came from a man in his forties or fifties who had recovered from COVID-19.

The V and J genes are TRBV3-1 (or the pseudogene TRBV3-2) and TRBJ2-7, with 7 nucleotides matching TRBD1. The germline V gene has CDR1 LGHDT and CDR2 YNNKEL (reference sequence). The CDR3 extends over 13 amino acids. The J segment lost 1 base and the V segment lost 4 bases, leaving 1 base of the junction unmatched. The CDR3 spells CASSLGQSYEQYF. The CDR3 bases are TGTGCCAGCAGCCTGGGACAGTCCTACGAGCAGTACTTC.

The V gene is TRBV18, the J gene TRBJ1-2; the D gene is possibly TRBD1 (5 bases). The CDR3 runs to 12 residues. CDR1 and CDR2 (germline): KGHSH, LQKENI. The ends were cut back, 6 bases at V and 8 bases at J, with 13 bases in the middle. The CDR3 here is CASSPGGSGYTF. CDR3 bases: TGTGCCAGCTCCCCCGGGGGGAGCGGCTACACCTTC.

The chain uses TRBV27 and TRBJ1-5, with TRBD1 matching over 8 bases. V lost 2 bases, J lost 7 bases, and 7 bases stayed unmatched. The CDR3 sequence is 15 residues long. Germline-derived CDR1 and CDR2 are MNHEY and SMNVEV (reference sequence). CDR3 DNA sequence: TGTGCCAGCAGTTTAGGGCGACAGGGGAACCAGCCCCAGCATTTT. Protein product: CASSLGRQGNQPQHF.

The genes are TRBV18 and TRBJ2-5, with 10 nucleotides matching TRBD2. Germline CDR1 is KGHSH and CDR2 is LQKENI. The CDR3 consists of 20 residues. The V and J ends lost 3 bases and 2 bases, in that order; junction bases with no gene match: 18. The CDR3 DNA is TGTGCCAGCTCACCCAACCCAGGGCGTCTAGCGGGAGTACGGCAAGAGACCCAGTACTTC. Its translation is CASSPNPGRLAGVRQETQYF.

This clone was seen a single time. The genes are TRBV28 and TRBJ1-3, with D possibly being TRBD1 (5 bases). The V gene's germline CDR1 is MDHEN and CDR2 SYDVKM. There are 15 residues in the CDR3. Trimming removed 2 bases at V and 4 bases at J, with 12 bases between. This chain's CDR3 is CASSLITGGGNTIYF. In DNA, the CDR3 is TGTGCCAGCAGTTTAATAACGGGGGGAGGAAACACCATATATTTT.

This clone was found many times. The rearrangement links TRBV19 to TRBJ1-5; 7 bases are a match to TRBD1. The CDR3 is 16 residues long. Trimming cost V 5 bases and J 3 bases; bases outside gene matches: 10. Germline loops: CDR1 LNHDA, CDR2 SQIVND (reference sequence). Here the CDR3 reads CASSVRQGLINQPQHF. DNA for the CDR3: TGTGCCAGTAGTGTGAGACAGGGTTTGATCAATCAGCCCCAGCATTTT.

The V call is TRBV7-8, the J call TRBJ1-6; D call uncertain. CDR3 size: 13 residues. Germline CDR1 is SGHVS and CDR2 is FQNEAQ. Trimming took 1 base from V and 5 from J, leaving 3 bases between them. The CDR3 DNA sequence: TGTGCCAGCAGCTTAGGAGATAATTCACCCCTCCACTTT. Its translation: CASSLGDNSPLHF.

This chain uses TRBV4-2 with TRBJ1-6, with 10 bases matching TRBD1. The junction had 10 bases not matched to a gene; V was cut back by 4 bases and J by 10 bases. This CDR3 has 16 residues. Germline assignment: CDR1 LGHNA and CDR2 YNFKEQ. The CDR3 loop reads CASSRSLDRGESPLHF. The CDR3 region has the DNA TGTGCCAGCAGCCGCTCCCTGGACAGGGGGGAATCACCCCTCCACTTT.

The rearrangement links TRBV6-1 to TRBJ1-4; D unclear. CDR1 and CDR2 (germline): MNHNS, SASEGT. Trimming left V 2 bases short and J 5 bases short, with 15 bases between. The CDR3 covers 16 residues. The CDR3 sequence is CASSEILNRVNEKLFF. The CDR3 region has the DNA TGTGCCAGCAGTGAAATTTTGAACAGAGTAAATGAAAAACTGTTTTTT.

Notes on this clone: Different DNA sequences within this sample yield the same CDR3. The chain links TRBV18 to TRBJ2-3; D may be TRBD1 (6 bases). Trimming stripped 6 bases from V and 1 base from J, with 14 bases between. The germline V gene has CDR1 KGHSH and CDR2 LQKENI. The CDR3 extends over 15 amino acids. Here the CDR3 DNA reads TGTGCCAGCTCGCCCGCCAGACAGGGCACAGATACGCAGTATTTT. Amino acid sequence: CASSPARQGTDTQYF.

This sequence joins TRBV7-9 and TRBJ1-5, with 7 bases fitting TRBD1. The V and J ends lost 5 bases and 1 base, in that order; junction bases with no gene match: 5. CDR3 length: 15 amino acids. CDR1 SEHNR and CDR2 FQNEAQ come from the germline V gene (reference sequence). This CDR3 is CASSTGQASNQPQHF. In DNA, the CDR3 is TGTGCCAGCAGCACCGGACAGGCAAGCAATCAGCCCCAGCATTTT.

The genes are TRBV7-2 and TRBJ1-5; D is ambiguous. This CDR3 spans 14 amino acids. From germline, CDR1 is SGHTA and CDR2 FQGNSA. Trimming took 5 bases from V and 7 from J, leaving 15 bases between them. The CDR3 is CASSVDGGMQPQHF. CDR3 DNA sequence: TGTGCCAGCAGCGTCGACGGAGGGATGCAGCCCCAGCATTTT.

The chain couples TRBV11-2 to TRBJ2-7, with a possible D match to TRBD2 (5 bases). From germline, CDR1 is SGHAT and CDR2 FQNNGV. The ends were cut back, 3 bases at V and 2 bases at J, with 11 bases in the middle. The CDR3 has 14 amino acids. CDR3 bases: TGTGCCAGCAGCTTTTCCGGGAATACCTACGAGCAGTACTTC. Protein sequence: CASSFSGNTYEQYF.

V is TRBV30 and J is TRBJ1-2; no clear D gene. Trimming stripped 0 bases from V and 5 bases from J, with 10 bases between. The CDR3 loop spans 13 amino acids. The germline CDR1 and CDR2 sequences are GTSNPN and SVGIG (reference sequence). The CDR3 bases are TGTGCCTGGAGTGTAGGGCGGGGTTATGGCTACACCTTC. Amino acids: CAWSVGRGYGYTF.

In DNA form, the CDR3 reads TGCGCCAGCAGTGAGCGGACAGGACGACTAGCGAAACAGTACTTC. Amino acids: CASSERTGRLAKQYF. The chain joins TRBV10-1 to TRBJ2-7; tentatively, D is TRBD2 (8 bases). Germline CDR1 is WNHNN and CDR2 is SYGVQD (reference sequence). The CDR3 contains 15 residues. The V gene lost 2 bases and the J gene lost 10 bases, with 21 bases spanning the gap.

The chain links TRBV21-1 to TRBJ1-1; the DNA was not used to check the table's D call, TRBD1. TRBV21-1 is a pseudogene. This CDR3 is 13 amino acids long. The CDR3 spells CASRETGVTEAFF. The CDR3, as DNA: TGTGCCAGCAGAGAGACAGGGGTCACTGAAGCTTTCTTT.

This clone was picked up one time. The chain uses TRBV12-3 or TRBV12-4 and TRBJ2-3, with D perhaps matching TRBD1 (6 bases). V lost 6 bases to trimming and J lost 4 bases, with 11 bases between them. The CDR3 is 13 residues long. This CDR3 reads CASSTGPADTQYF. CDR3 DNA sequence: TGTGCCAGCAGCACAGGGCCCGCAGATACGCAGTATTTT.

This chain connects TRBV5-1 to TRBJ1-4; no clear D gene. This CDR3 has 14 residues. Germline-derived CDR1 and CDR2 are SGHRS and YFSETQ. Trimming took off 4 bases at V and 0 bases at J, with 7 bases between the two ends. The CDR3 is CASSPGTTNEKLFF. The DNA of the CDR3 is TGCGCCAGCAGCCCCGGGACAACTAATGAAAAACTGTTTTTT.

This clone appeared once. This chain links TRBV18 with TRBJ1-1, with 7 bases identical to TRBD1. The CDR3 has 14 residues. Germline CDR1 and CDR2: KGHSH and LQKENI. Trimming removed 5 bases from V and 3 bases from J; junction bases left unmatched: 6. The CDR3: CASSGRDSDTEAFF. CDR3 DNA: TGTGCCAGCTCAGGTCGGGACAGCGACACTGAAGCTTTCTTT.

This chain links TRBV5-1 with TRBJ1-1, with 9 bases aligning to TRBD1. Germline V lookup: CDR1 SGHRS, CDR2 YFSETQ. Germline trimming cut 4 bases from V and 7 bases from J; bases unmatched to any gene: 8. The CDR3 is 14 residues long. As DNA, the CDR3 is TGCGCCAGCAGCATTAACAGGGGGCAGGGTGAAGCTTTCTTT. Its protein is CASSINRGQGEAFF.

The chain recombines TRBV6-2 or TRBV6-3 with TRBJ1-3, with TRBD1 matching 7 bases. CDR1 MNHEY and CDR2 SVGEGT come from the germline V gene. This CDR3 is 16 amino acids long. V gave up 6 bases and J gave up 3 bases; unmatched junction bases: 11. This chain's CDR3 is CASSPRYRGGGNTIYF. As DNA, the CDR3 is TGTGCCAGCAGCCCGCGATACAGGGGCGGTGGAAACACCATATATTTT.

The chain uses TRBV2 and TRBJ1-6, with 7 bases aligning to TRBD1. Germline CDR1 reads SNHLY; CDR2 reads FYNNEI. The CDR3 totals 13 residues. The junction had 4 bases not matched to a gene; V was cut back by 7 bases and J by 7 bases. CDR3 coding DNA: TGTGCCAGCAAAGGAGGGGGCAATTCACCCCTCCACTTT. As protein: CASKGGGNSPLHF.

The genes are TRBV2 and TRBJ1-3; TRBD1 agrees at 7 bases. Germline V CDR1 and CDR2: SNHLY, FYNNEI. This CDR3 is 15 amino acids long. V dropped 6 bases and J dropped 3; count of bases not matched to a gene: 8. The CDR3 sequence is CASSGVRGIGNTIYF. CDR3 coding DNA: TGTGCCAGCAGCGGGGTCAGGGGGATTGGAAACACCATATATTTT. The full variable domain, in which reference TRBV2 and TRBJ1-3 provide the parts outside the CDR3, is EPEVTQTPSHQVTQMGQEVILRCVPISNHLYFYWYRQILGQKVEFLVSFYNNEISEKSEIFDDQFSVERPDGSNFTLKIRSTKLEDSAMYFCASSGVRGIGNTIYFGEGSWLTVV.

The V call is TRBV7-8, the J call TRBJ1-1; 7 bases map to TRBD1. V trimming: 5 bases; J trimming: 5 bases; junction bases outside the gene matches: 11. The germline V gene has CDR1 SGHVS and CDR2 FQNEAQ. This CDR3 region has 15 residues. The CDR3 reads CASSQSPGGWTEAFF. The CDR3 DNA sequence: TGTGCCAGCAGCCAAAGTCCAGGGGGGTGGACTGAAGCTTTCTTT. Looking up the rest from reference TRBV7-8 and TRBJ1-1 gives the full variable domain: GAGVSQSPRYKVAKRGQDVALRCDPISGHVSLFWYQQALGQGPEFLTYFQNEAQLDKSGLPSDRFFAERPEGSVSTLKIQRTQQEDSAVYLCASSQSPGGWTEAFFGQGTRLTVV.

The rearrangement joins TRBV10-3 to TRBJ2-1; D possibly corresponds to TRBD2 (7 bases). Germline V gives CDR1 ENHRY, CDR2 SYGVKD. The CDR3 totals 18 residues. Trimming left V 6 bases short and J 3 bases short, with 24 bases between. The CDR3 sequence: CAIRQTTSAGANYNEQFF. CDR3 coding DNA: TGTGCCATCAGACAGACGACCAGCGCGGGGGCCAACTACAATGAGCAGTTCTTC.

This chain links TRBV9 with TRBJ1-1; no definite D call. Trimming cost V 3 bases and J 1 base, with 13 bases left between them. From germline, CDR1 is SGDLS and CDR2 YYNGEE. The CDR3 contains 15 residues. The CDR3 DNA reads as TGTGCCAGCAGCGGGGGAGGGTGGAGGAACACTGAAGCTTTCTTT. Translation: CASSGGGWRNTEAFF. Looking up the rest from reference TRBV9 and TRBJ1-1 gives the full variable domain: DSGVTQTPKHLITATGQRVTLRCSPRSGDLSVYWYQQSLDQGLQFLIQYYNGEERAKGNILERFSAQQFPDLHSELNLSSLELGDSALYFCASSGGGWRNTEAFFGQGTRLTVV.